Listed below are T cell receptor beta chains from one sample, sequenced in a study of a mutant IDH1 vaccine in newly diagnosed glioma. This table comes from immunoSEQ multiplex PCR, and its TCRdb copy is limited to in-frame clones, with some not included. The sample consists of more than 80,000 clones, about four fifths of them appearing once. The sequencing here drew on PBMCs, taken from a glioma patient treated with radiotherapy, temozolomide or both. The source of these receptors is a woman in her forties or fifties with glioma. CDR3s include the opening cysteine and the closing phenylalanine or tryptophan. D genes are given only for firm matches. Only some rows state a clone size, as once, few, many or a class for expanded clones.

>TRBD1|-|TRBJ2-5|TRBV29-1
TGCAGCGGGACCGGGACAGGGATATATACCCAGTACTTC
CSGTGTGIYTQYF
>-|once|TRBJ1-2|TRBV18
TGTGCCAGCTCACCTTCCGAACAGAGTCTCTATGGCTACACCTTC
CASSPSEQSLYGYTF
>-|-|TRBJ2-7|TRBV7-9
TGTGCCAGCAGCCAACAGGGAGGTACCTACGAGCAGTACTTC
CASSQQGGTYEQYF
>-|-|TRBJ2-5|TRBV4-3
TGCGCCAGCAGCCAAGGTCACGGAGAGACCCAGTACTTC
CASSQGHGETQYF
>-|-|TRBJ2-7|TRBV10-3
TGTGCCATCAGTGGAGGATCCTACGAGCAGTACTTC
CAISGGSYEQYF
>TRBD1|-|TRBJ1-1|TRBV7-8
TGTGCCAGCAGCTCCCCCGGACAGGGGAAGACTGAAGCTTTCTTT
CASSSPGQGKTEAFF
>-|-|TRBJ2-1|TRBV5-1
TGCGCCAGCAGCTTGGGTGGAGAGGAGCAGTTCTTC
CASSLGGEEQFF
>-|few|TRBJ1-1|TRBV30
TGTGCCGGACCCTGGGAGAACACTGAAGCTTTCTTT
CAGPWENTEAFF
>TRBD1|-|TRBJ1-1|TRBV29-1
TGCAGCGTACTGGGACAGGGGAGAGTTTGGGCTTTCTTT
CSVLGQGRVWAFF
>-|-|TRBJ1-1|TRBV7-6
TGTGCCAGCAGTTCCAGGATGAACACTGAAGCTTTCTTT
CASSSRMNTEAFF
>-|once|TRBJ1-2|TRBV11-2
TGTGCCAGCAGCCATGAGGTTTACCGCTACACCTTC
CASSHEVYRYTF
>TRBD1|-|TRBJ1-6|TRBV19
TGTGCCAGTACTACAGGGGGCTGGGATAATTCACCCCTCCACTTT
CASTTGGWDNSPLHF
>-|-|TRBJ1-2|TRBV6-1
TGTGCCAGCAGTGAAGGGGGCTCACATGGCTACACCTTC
CASSEGGSHGYTF
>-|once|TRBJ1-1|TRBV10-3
TGTGCCATCAGTGAGTCGGGAGGGGGAGCTGAAGCTTTCTTT
CAISESGGGAEAFF
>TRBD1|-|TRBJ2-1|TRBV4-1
TGCGCCAGCAGCCCAACAGGGGGAGGGCAGTTCTTC
CASSPTGGGQFF
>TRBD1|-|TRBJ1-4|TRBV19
TGTGCCAGTACCATCGGACAGGCCGGGGGCGTTAATAATGAAAAACTGTTTTTT
CASTIGQAGGVNNEKLFF
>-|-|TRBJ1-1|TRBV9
TGTGCCAGCAGCGTTGGGGGGAGATTTATGAACACTGAAGCTTTCTTT
CASSVGGRFMNTEAFF
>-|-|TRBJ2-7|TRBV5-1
TGCGCCAGCAGCTTGGCCGCAGAGCGGGTCTACGAGCAGTACTTC
CASSLAAERVYEQYF
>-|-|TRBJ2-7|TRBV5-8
TGTGCCAGCAGCTTGGTCGCGGCCGCCTACGAGCAGTACTTC
CASSLVAAAYEQYF
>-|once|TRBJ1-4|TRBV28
TGTGCCAGCAGTCCCTCCGTCGGGGCTCCCGACGATGAAAAACTGTTTTTT
CASSPSVGAPDDEKLFF
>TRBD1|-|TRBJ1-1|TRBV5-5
TGTGCCAGCAGAACCCTAGGGGGCGCAAAAACTGAAGCTTTCTTT
CASRTLGGAKTEAFF
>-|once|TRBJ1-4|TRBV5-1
TGCGCCAGCAGCTTAAGGGACCCGTCTGAAAAACTGTTTTTT
CASSLRDPSEKLFF
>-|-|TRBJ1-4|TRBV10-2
TGCGCCAGCAGTGTTGGACCTCAAAGTGTGTTTTTT
CASSVGPQSVFF
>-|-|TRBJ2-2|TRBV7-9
TGTGCCAGCAGCCCGGGACTTTACACCGGGGAGCTGTTTTTT
CASSPGLYTGELFF
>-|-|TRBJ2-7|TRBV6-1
TGTTCGGATCCTGTTACCTACGAGCAGTACTTC
CSDPVTYEQYF
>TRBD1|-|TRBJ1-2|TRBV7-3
TGTGCCAGCAGCTCAGGACAGGGATGGGTTTTC
CASSSGQGWVF
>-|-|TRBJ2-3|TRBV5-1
TGCGCCAGCAGCCGTGGGGTTCCTAAGAAAGATACGCAGTATTTT
CASSRGVPKKDTQYF
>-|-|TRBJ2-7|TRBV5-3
TGTGCCAGAAGCTTGGGGGCCTACGAGCAGTACTTC
CARSLGAYEQYF
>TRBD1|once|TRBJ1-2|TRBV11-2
TGTGCCAGCAGCAGACAATGGGGACAGGGAGGGGATGGCTACACCTTC
CASSRQWGQGGDGYTF
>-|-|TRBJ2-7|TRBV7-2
TGTGCCAGCAGCTCTATCGGGGGGCCCAGGTACGAGCAGTACTTC
CASSSIGGPRYEQYF
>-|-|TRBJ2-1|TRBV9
TGTGCCAGCAGCGCGAGCGGTTACAATGAGCAGTTCTTC
CASSASGYNEQFF
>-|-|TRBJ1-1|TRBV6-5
TGTGCCAGCACTCAAGGGTGGCCGGGGGCTGAAGCTTTCTTT
CASTQGWPGAEAFF
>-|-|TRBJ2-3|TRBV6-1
TGTGCCAGCGCCCGGATAGACACAGATACGCAGTATTTT
CASARIDTDTQYF
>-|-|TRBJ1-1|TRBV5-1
TGCGCCAGCAGCTTGGAGCAGGGAAGGCACACTGAAGCTTTCTTT
CASSLEQGRHTEAFF
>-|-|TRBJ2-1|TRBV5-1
TGCGCCAGCAGGGAGACAGTAAACAATGAGCAGTTCTTC
CASRETVNNEQFF
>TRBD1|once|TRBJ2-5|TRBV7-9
TGTGCCAGCAGTAAAACAGGGGCGCAAGAGACCCAGTACTTC
CASSKTGAQETQYF
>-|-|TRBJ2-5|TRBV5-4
TGTGCCAGCAGCTTGCTTAGCAAAGAGACCCAGTACTTC
CASSLLSKETQYF
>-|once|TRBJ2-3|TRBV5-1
TGCGCCAGCAGCTTGTCAGGGGGGGGTCCGCGAGATACGCAGTATTTT
CASSLSGGGPRDTQYF
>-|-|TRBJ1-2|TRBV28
TGTGCCAGCAGTTTGGAGCTCGGCAGCCCACATAACTATGGCTACACCTTC
CASSLELGSPHNYGYTF
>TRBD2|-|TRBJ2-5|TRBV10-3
TGTGCCATCAGTGATACGACTAGCGGTACACTAGAGACCCAGTACTTC
CAISDTTSGTLETQYF
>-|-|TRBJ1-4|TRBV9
TGTGCCAGCAGCCGGGGGGGAGTGGGAGAAAAACTGTTTTTT
CASSRGGVGEKLFF
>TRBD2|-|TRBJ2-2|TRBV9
TGTGCCAGCAGCGTAGACAGAGAGCGGGGGCCACACAACACCGGGGAGCTGTTTTTT
CASSVDRERGPHNTGELFF
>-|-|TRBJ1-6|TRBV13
TGTGCCAGCAGCTGGGGTCCCTCAGTGGTCAATTCACCCCTCCACTTT
CASSWGPSVVNSPLHF
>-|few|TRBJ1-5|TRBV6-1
TGTGCCAGCAGTGAAGCGCCCGGGCAGCCCCAGCATTTT
CASSEAPGQPQHF
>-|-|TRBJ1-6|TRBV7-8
TGTGCCAGCAGCCTACTCCAATCCGAATCACCCCTCCACTTT
CASSLLQSESPLHF
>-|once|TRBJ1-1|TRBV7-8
TGTGCCAGCAGCTTAAGTACTGAAGCTTTCTTT
CASSLSTEAFF
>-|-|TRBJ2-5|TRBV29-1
TGCAGCGTTTCCGGGGATGAGGTGGAGACCCAGTACTTC
CSVSGDEVETQYF
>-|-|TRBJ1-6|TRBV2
TGTGCCAGCACTCTGCCTGGGTCACCCCTCCACTTT
CASTLPGSPLHF
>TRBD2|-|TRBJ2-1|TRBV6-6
TGTGCCAGCAGTTTTGGGACTAGTGAGCTGGGGCAGTTCTTC
CASSFGTSELGQFF
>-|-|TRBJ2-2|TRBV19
TGTGCCAGTAGTATGAGAGCGGACAGTCTAAACCGGGAGCTGTTTTTT
CASSMRADSLNRELFF